This passage covers 19 T cell receptor beta chains from one sample sequenced in a study of identical twins (dated by TCRdb to 2016 to 2018). Library construction relied on 5' RACE. Sequencing was carried out with an Illumina HiSeq 2000. TCRdb's own reprocessing of the public reads used fastp at Q25 and MiXCR and kept productive beta chains. A single entry per CDR3 protein holds the most common genes and DNA from its merged rows. Here the sample has approximately 280,000 distinct CDR3 sequences; around 8.8% occur a single time. 2.1% of the sample comes from the top ten. The same data also contributed to another study, on yellow fever vaccine responses in identical twins.

Material for sequencing was memory (CD45RO+) T cells sorted from blood. The sample's cell subset or site, from its label and the paper: CD45RO+ enriched T cells. Receptors were obtained from a woman between 18 and 29 years old in good health.

The rearrangement joins TRBV29-1 to TRBJ2-1; TRBD2 matches at 16 bases. Germline V CDR1 and CDR2: SQVTM, ANQGSEA. This CDR3 comprises 17 residues. Trimming at V came to 4 bases and at J to 6 bases, leaving 9 bases not matched to a gene. The CDR3 coding sequence is TGCAGCGTTGCAGGGACTAGCGGGGGGGGCGGGGGCAATGAGCAGTTCTTC. Translation gives CSVAGTSGGGGGNEQFF.

V and J are TRBV10-1 and TRBJ2-3; possibly TRBD1 or TRBD2 for D (5 bases each). Trimming took 7 bases from V and 4 from J, leaving 9 bases between them. Germline loops: CDR1 WNHNN, CDR2 SYGVQD (reference sequence). This CDR3 contains 12 residues. This CDR3 reads CASMGTPDTQYF. Written as DNA, the CDR3 is TGCGCCAGCATGGGGACCCCAGATACGCAGTATTTT.

This clonotype appeared many times. The V call is TRBV20-1, the J call TRBJ2-2; D remains unclear. Trimming shortened V by 4 bases and J by 7 bases, and 19 bases separated the two germline ends. Germline V gene lookup returns CDR1 DFQATT and CDR2 SNEGSKA (reference sequence). The CDR3 contains 15 residues. CDR3 bases: TGCAGTGCTAAACGTCCGGTTTCGTCGGTCGGGGAGCTGTTTTTT. Translating it yields CSAKRPVSSVGELFF.

This chain connects TRBV20-1 to TRBJ2-5; 12 nucleotides align to TRBD2. V trimming: 4 bases; J trimming: 5 bases; junction bases outside the gene matches: 11. The CDR3 covers 16 residues. CDR1 is DFQATT, CDR2 SNEGSKA, per germline (reference sequence). The CDR3 bases are TGCAGTGCTAATCCTAGCGGGGGGGCCCCCCGGGAGACCCAGTACTTC. It encodes CSANPSGGAPRETQYF.

V is TRBV7-2 and J is TRBJ2-1, with a tentative D call TRBD1 (5 bases). Germline lookup yields CDR1 SGHTA and CDR2 FQGNSA. Trimming pared 2 bases from V and 7 bases from J, leaving 12 bases between. This CDR3 is 14 amino acids long. The CDR3, as DNA: TGTGCCAGCAGCTTATTTACAGGTGGGAATGAGCAGTTCTTC. This sequence encodes CASSLFTGGNEQFF.

This clonotype has just a few counts. The V gene is TRBV4-2, the J gene TRBJ2-1; 7 positions agree with TRBD2. The CDR3 has 17 amino acids. CDR1 is LGHNA, CDR2 YNFKEQ, per germline. J gave up 0 bases and V 4 bases, and 9 bases lay outside the gene matches. The CDR3 nucleotides read TGTGCCAGCAGCCTCCGACCAGCGGGAAACTCCTACAATGAGCAGTTCTTC. Protein: CASSLRPAGNSYNEQFF.

This clonotype was seen ten or more times. The rearrangement uses TRBV29-1 and TRBJ1-1, with a tentative D call TRBD1 (6 bases). CDR1 is SQVTM and CDR2 is ANQGSEA in the germline V gene. This CDR3 has 13 residues. The V end lost 5 bases, the J end lost 4 bases, and 14 bases lay between the germline ends. The CDR3 DNA is TGCAGCGTTCAGACAGGTCGGGCCACTGAAGCTTTCTTT. Its translation is CSVQTGRATEAFF. Complete variable domain (other parts from reference TRBV29-1 and TRBJ1-1): SAVISQKPSRDICQRGTSLTIQCQVDSQVTMMFWYRQQPGQSLTLIATANQGSEATYESGFVIDKFPISRPNLTFSTLTVSNMSPEDSSIYLCSVQTGRATEAFFGQGTRLTVV.

This chain uses TRBV5-1 with TRBJ2-3; either TRBD1 or TRBD2 may fit D (5 bases each). Germline CDR1 is SGHRS and CDR2 is YFSETQ. Trimming shortened V by 2 bases and J by 1 base, and 11 bases separated the two germline ends. The CDR3 spans 15 residues. This CDR3 reads CASSFRDPRTDTQYF. CDR3 DNA sequence: TGCGCCAGCAGCTTCCGGGACCCCCGCACAGATACGCAGTATTTT.

CDR3 in DNA: TGTGCCAGCAGCGCCAGTAGGGGACCCAAAAGCTCCTACAATGAGCAGTTCTTC. It encodes CASSASRGPKSSYNEQFF. This sequence joins TRBV7-8 and TRBJ2-1; either TRBD1 or TRBD2 may fit D (5 bases each). Trimming removed 5 bases from V and 0 bases from J, with 20 bases in between. CDR1 and CDR2 (germline): SGHVS, FQNEAQ. This CDR3 is 18 amino acids long.

This clonotype was detected ten times or more. The rearrangement links TRBV29-1 to TRBJ2-1; D perhaps matches TRBD1 (6 bases). CDR1 SQVTM and CDR2 ANQGSEA come from the germline V gene. This CDR3 contains 12 residues. Trimming stripped 6 bases from V and 5 bases from J, with 11 bases between. The CDR3 sequence is CSVRDIHNEQFF. DNA of the CDR3: TGCAGCGTCCGGGACATTCACAATGAGCAGTTCTTC.

This clonotype occurred a few times. The V call is TRBV5-1, the J call TRBJ2-4; 9 bases agree with TRBD2. CDR1 is SGHRS and CDR2 is YFSETQ in the germline V gene. V lost 3 bases and J lost 6; bases outside the gene matches: 13. There are 17 residues in the CDR3. Here the CDR3 reads CASSSGGGGAEGNIQYF. CDR3 nucleotides: TGCGCCAGCAGCTCCGGCGGGGGGGGGGCCGAGGGAAACATTCAGTACTTC.

CDR3 amino acids: CASSERTSGTQYF. The CDR3 region has the DNA TGTGCCAGCAGTGAAAGAACTAGCGGGACCCAGTACTTC. This sequence joins TRBV6-1 and TRBJ2-5, with TRBD2 matching over 8 bases. The CDR3 covers 13 residues. Per the germline V gene, CDR1 is MNHNS and CDR2 is SASEGT. V shed 2 bases and J 7 bases; nucleotides not matched to a gene: 3.

The chain employs TRBV29-1 and TRBJ2-5; tentative D call: TRBD2 (6 bases). Per the germline V gene, CDR1 is SQVTM and CDR2 is ANQGSEA. CDR3 length equals 13 residues. V gave up 1 base and J gave up 4 bases, with 10 bases separating them. Here the CDR3 DNA reads TGCAGCGTTGAAGCTAGCGTAGGAGAGACCCAGTACTTC. Translating gives CSVEASVGETQYF. Drawing the rest from reference TRBV29-1 and TRBJ2-5, the complete variable domain is SAVISQKPSRDICQRGTSLTIQCQVDSQVTMMFWYRQQPGQSLTLIATANQGSEATYESGFVIDKFPISRPNLTFSTLTVSNMSPEDSSIYLCSVEASVGETQYFGPGTRLLVL.

This chain uses TRBV25-1 with TRBJ2-5; the D gene could be TRBD1 or TRBD2 (5 bases each). The V end lost 5 bases, the J end lost 7 bases, and 14 bases lay between the germline ends. The CDR3 covers 13 residues. Germline assignment: CDR1 MGHDK and CDR2 SYGVNS. The CDR3 DNA reads as TGTGCCAGCAGTTCGAGGGGTGTGGGGACCCAGTACTTC. Amino acid sequence: CASSSRGVGTQYF.

The rearrangement uses TRBV13 and TRBJ1-1, with TRBD1 identical over 9 bases. After removal of 4 bases from V and 0 bases from J, the junction contained 9 bases not matched to a gene. Looked up from germline, CDR1 is PRHDT and CDR2 is FYEKMQ (reference sequence). This CDR3 is 17 amino acids long. Here the CDR3 reads CASSSDRGTTLNTEAFF. The CDR3 DNA reads as TGTGCCAGCAGCTCCGACAGGGGGACAACGTTGAACACTGAAGCTTTCTTT.

The chain combines TRBV12-3 or TRBV12-4 with TRBJ1-1; D gene unclear. Trimming removed 7 bases from V and 7 bases from J, with 13 bases in between. This CDR3 is built from 12 residues. Here the CDR3 DNA reads TGTGCCAGCACCCAACCGGGGAGTGAAGCTTTCTTT. The encoded protein is CASTQPGSEAFF.

The CDR3 region is CAIRGLREQYF. In nucleotides, the CDR3 is TGTGCCATCCGGGGGTTAAGGGAGCAGTACTTC. The chain combines TRBV28 with TRBJ2-7; D possibly corresponds to TRBD2 (6 bases). V lost 10 bases and J lost 7, with 14 bases in between. The CDR3 is 11 amino acids. Per the germline V gene, CDR1 is MDHEN and CDR2 is SYDVKM.

Many counts were recorded for this clonotype. The chain joins TRBV28 to TRBJ2-1, with 7 nucleotides matching TRBD1. Germline lookup yields CDR1 MDHEN and CDR2 SYDVKM. J lost 10 bases, V lost 4 bases, and 13 bases had no gene match. CDR3 length equals 15 residues. The DNA of the CDR3 is TGTGCCAGCAGTTCCGGACAGGCTTCGCCGAGAGAGCAGTTCTTC. Translation: CASSSGQASPREQFF.

This clonotype was seen a handful of times. The V call is TRBV20-1, the J call TRBJ1-1; a weak D match, TRBD1 (5 bases). CDR3 size: 13 residues. From germline, CDR1 is DFQATT and CDR2 SNEGSKA (reference sequence). V was cut by 6 bases and J by 1 base, with 12 bases left in between. The CDR3 spells CSALRGPNTEAFF. CDR3 nucleotide sequence: TGCAGTGCATTAAGGGGACCGAACACTGAAGCTTTCTTT.